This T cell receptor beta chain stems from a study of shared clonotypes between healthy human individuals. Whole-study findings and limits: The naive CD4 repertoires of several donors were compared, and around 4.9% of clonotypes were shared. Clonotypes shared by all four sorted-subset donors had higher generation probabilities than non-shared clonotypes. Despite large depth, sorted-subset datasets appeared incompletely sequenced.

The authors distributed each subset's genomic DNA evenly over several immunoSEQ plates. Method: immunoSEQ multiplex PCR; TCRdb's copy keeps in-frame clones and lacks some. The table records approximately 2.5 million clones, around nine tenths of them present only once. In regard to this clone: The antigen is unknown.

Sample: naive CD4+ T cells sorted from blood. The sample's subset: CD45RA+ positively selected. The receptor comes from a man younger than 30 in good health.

The CDR3 nucleotides are TGTGCTAGTGGTCCGCGGAATTCCTACAATGAGCAGTTCTTC. As protein: CASGPRNSYNEQFF. The rearrangement links TRBV12-5 to TRBJ2-1; D is unresolved. Trimming removed 5 bases at V and 1 base at J, with 9 bases between. The CDR3 totals 14 residues. The germline CDR1 and CDR2 sequences are LGHNT and FRNRAP. Looking up the rest from reference TRBV12-5 and TRBJ2-1 gives the full variable domain: DARVTQTPRHKVTEMGQEVTMRCQPILGHNTVFWYRQTMMQGLELLAYFRNRAPLDDSGMPKDRFSAEMPDATLATLKIQPSEPRDSAVYFCASGPRNSYNEQFFGPGTRLTVL.